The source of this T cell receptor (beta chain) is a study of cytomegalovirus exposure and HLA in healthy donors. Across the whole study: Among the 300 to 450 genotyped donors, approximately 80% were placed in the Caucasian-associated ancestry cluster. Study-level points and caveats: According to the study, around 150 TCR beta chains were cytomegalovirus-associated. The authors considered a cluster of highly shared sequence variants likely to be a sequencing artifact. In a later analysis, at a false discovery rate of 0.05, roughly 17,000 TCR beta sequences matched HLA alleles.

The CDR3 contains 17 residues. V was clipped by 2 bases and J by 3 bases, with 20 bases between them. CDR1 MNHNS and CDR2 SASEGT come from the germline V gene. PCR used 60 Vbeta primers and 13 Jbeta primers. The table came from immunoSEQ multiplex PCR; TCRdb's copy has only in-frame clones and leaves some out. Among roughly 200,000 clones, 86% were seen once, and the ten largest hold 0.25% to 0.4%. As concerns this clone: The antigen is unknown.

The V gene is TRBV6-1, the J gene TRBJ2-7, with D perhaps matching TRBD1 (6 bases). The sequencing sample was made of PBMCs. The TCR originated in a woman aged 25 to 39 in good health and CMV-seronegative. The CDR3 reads CASSELHSLPTGYEQYF. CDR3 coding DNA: TGTGCCAGCAGTGAATTGCACTCCCTGCCGACAGGCTACGAGCAGTACTTC.